A selection of T cell receptor beta chains follows, all from one sample in a study of OX40 agonist ivuxolimab in advanced cancers. Assay used: immunoSEQ multiplex PCR; TCRdb lists only in-frame clones, some missing. This sample has some 65,000 clones, with 87% found just once. The sample here was CD4+ or CD8+ T cells sorted from blood, taken in a trial of the OX40 agonist ivuxolimab. These receptors all stem from an adult with an advanced solid tumor such as melanoma, head and neck, liver or kidney cancer. Each CDR3 is given with its conserved first and last residue. Fields, in order: V gene, CDR3 protein.

TRBV5-1 CASSLVAPQETQYF
TRBV28 CASSLDFGYGYTF
TRBV5-6 CASSPGGNSPLHF
TRBV28 CASSFAARAEAFF
TRBV6-4 CASLTGGFSYEQYF
TRBV5-1 CASSLGGGENSPLHF
TRBV28 CAIRTVGQGYTF
TRBV7-9 CASRHLSGNTIYF
TRBV6-6 CASSPGGTEAFF
TRBV9 CASSAQPNTEAFF
TRBV28 CASTQPRGHSYEQYF
TRBV28 CASSFHDVSRGNEQFF
TRBV14 CASSRPHKPTKSSGNTIYF
TRBV19 CASSRGQGKNEKLFF
TRBV27 CASSPFQGNSPLHF
TRBV5-8 CASSSGQQALYEQYF
TRBV6-1 CASSEYGINYGYTF
TRBV6-5 CASSFWTGTYNEQFF
TRBV7-8 CASSAAGGQGFADTQYF
TRBV5-1 CASSVGQGRDYGYTF
TRBV5-5 CAHAYEQYF
TRBV7-9 CASSSTRISRGAVTGELFF
TRBV6-5 CASSYFRDLNTEAFF
TRBV2 CASRRDNNYGYTF
TRBV28 CASMKGGDSGNTIYF
TRBV18 CASSPWGTGSNQPQHF
TRBV2 CASRDRADTGELFF
TRBV4-1 CASSQVGRGTGELFF
TRBV19 CASSPGQRIHSPLHF
TRBV4-3 CASSAGTENRQYF
TRBV15 CATSRGTEPVGAQHF
TRBV28 CASSFEGVNYGYTF
TRBV11-3 CASSFGTSGSAYNEQFF
TRBV29-1 CSVEDPRGRRYEQYF
TRBV19 CASSSDGQETQYF
TRBV2 CASNPGGRSNQPQHF
TRBV5-1 CASTEQETQYF
TRBV2 CASMENIQYF
TRBV4-3 CASSQVSLSYNEQFF
TRBV2 CASSEQWGNQPQHF
TRBV2 CASSPRGKLGGNTIYF
TRBV5-4 CASSWGPRNTIYF
TRBV6-5 CASSYSQSTEAFF
TRBV6-6 CASSYPSQGSGNTIYF
TRBV7-6 CASSLGARGSRFF
TRBV18 CASSPRGQDNSPLHF
TRBV7-9 CASSLANVNTEAFF
TRBV5-1 CASSPGAGGVGELFF
TRBV7-8 CASSLVAGESWEQFF
TRBV11-2 CASSYRAGEIQETQYF
TRBV12-2 CASRLGTSGSAYQPQHF
TRBV28 CAGNSGPLNEQYF
TRBV6-6 CASSLNRGGNTIYF